The clone carrying this TCR beta chain was recorded a few times. This entry is derived from a study of blood T cell repertoires in COVID-19. Across the study: The United States, Italy and Spain supplied acute and convalescent COVID-19 samples. Sources were T cells, B-cell-depleted T cells, or PBMCs; the material itself was cDNA or gDNA.

Between the trimmed V and J ends, which lost 5 bases and 1 base, there was a span of 8 bases. Germline V CDR1 and CDR2: MNHEY, SMNVEV (reference sequence). The CDR3 runs 14 residues. Original methodology: Reference gene primer amplification yielded estimated nucleated cell counts. Data came from immunoSEQ multiplex PCR; TCRdb stores just in-frame clones and leaves some out. V and J calls and clone size are given by that table; D and trimming were obtained from the DNA. The sample lists approximately 200,000 clones; less than 90% were seen once. The sample was peripheral blood. The chain carries TRBV27 and TRBJ2-2; a possible D gene is TRBD2 (6 bases). The TCR sequence derives from a man aged 65 to 79 with active or convalescent COVID-19. CDR3 in DNA: TGTGCCAGCAGTCCGACTAGGAACACCGGGGAGCTGTTTTTT. Amino acids: CASSPTRNTGELFF.